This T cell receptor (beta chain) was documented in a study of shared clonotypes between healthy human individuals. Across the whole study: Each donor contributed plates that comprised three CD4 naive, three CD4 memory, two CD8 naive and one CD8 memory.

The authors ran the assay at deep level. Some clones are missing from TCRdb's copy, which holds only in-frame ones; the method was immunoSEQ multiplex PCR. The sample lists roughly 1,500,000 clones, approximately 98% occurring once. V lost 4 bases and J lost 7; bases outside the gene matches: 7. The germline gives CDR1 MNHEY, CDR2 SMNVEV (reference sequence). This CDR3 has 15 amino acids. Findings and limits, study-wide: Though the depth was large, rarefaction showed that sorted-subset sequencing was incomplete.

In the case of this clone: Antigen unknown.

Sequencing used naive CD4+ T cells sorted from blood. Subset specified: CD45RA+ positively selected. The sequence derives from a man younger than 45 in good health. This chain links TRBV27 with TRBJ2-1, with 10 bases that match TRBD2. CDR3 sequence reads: CASSSLAGVINEQFF. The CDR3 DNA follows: TGTGCCAGCAGTTCGCTAGCGGGAGTTATAAATGAGCAGTTCTTC.